This entry lists 17 T cell receptor beta chains sequenced from one sample in a study of Graves' ophthalmopathy and Graves' hyperthyroidism (dated by TCRdb to between 2017 and 2018). The sample was run on an Illumina HiSeq 2000. For repertoire sequencing, TCR beta CDR3 regions were amplified from RNA transcripts. A first-round RT-PCR used HTBI primers with the Qiagen OneStep RT-PCR kit, followed by a second-round multiplex PCR, size selection and purification. TCRdb itself trimmed the public reads at Q25 with fastp, ran MiXCR and retained productive beta chains. When rows share a CDR3 protein, they turn into one entry using the most common DNA and genes. Within this sample are about 400,000 distinct CDR3 sequences, with 15% to 17% of them counted one time only. Clones ranked in the top ten supply approximately 7% of the sample. Sequences were obtained from peripheral blood. The receptors stem from a woman under 30 with stable Graves' hyperthyroidism. Donor details come from another sample of the same person, matched by shared clones.

Written as DNA, the CDR3 is TGTGCCAGCAGTTACTCCGGGGAAGATGGCTACACCTTC. Residues: CASSYSGEDGYTF. J is TRBJ1-2 and V is TRBV6-2 or TRBV6-3; D is unresolved. This CDR3 is 13 amino acids long. Germline V lookup: CDR1 MNHEY, CDR2 SVGEGT. V was trimmed by 0 bases and J by 6 bases, leaving 8 bases between them.

This clonotype has ten or more counts. The V gene is TRBV12-3 or TRBV12-4, the J gene TRBJ1-3; no firm D call. V lost 6 bases and J 4 bases, leaving 7 bases between the germline ends. CDR3 size: 12 residues. The CDR3 reads CASSPEGNTIYF. In DNA form, the CDR3 reads TGTGCCAGCAGCCCCGAAGGAAACACCATATATTTT.

This clonotype was detected ten times or more. The chain carries TRBV11-1 and TRBJ1-1, with D unclear. Germline CDR1 is SGHAT and CDR2 is FQDESV (reference sequence). With 4 bases removed from V and 6 bases from J, the gap between germline ends came to 21 bases. The CDR3 consists of 16 residues. The CDR3 DNA sequence: TGTGCCAGCAGCTCTGCGGAGGGCGGGGAAAGAGCTGAAGCTTTCTTT. Amino acid sequence: CASSSAEGGERAEAFF.

The table lists this clonotype with a few counts. The chain joins TRBV7-6 to TRBJ2-5; 9 bases are a match to TRBD1. The CDR3 is 18 residues long. With 3 bases clipped from V and 5 bases from J, the junction kept 16 bases outside the gene matches. In germline, CDR1 is SGHVS, CDR2 FNYEAQ. CDR3 nucleotide sequence: TGTGCCAGCAGCTTGGGGCTCGGGACAGGGTTTCGATATGAGACCCAGTACTTC. It specifies CASSLGLGTGFRYETQYF.

This clonotype was detected ten times or more. CDR3 sequence reads: CASSLEERNYGYTF. The DNA of the CDR3 is TGTGCCAGCAGCTTGGAGGAGAGAAACTATGGCTACACCTTC. This chain uses TRBV5-5 with TRBJ1-2; no clear D gene. CDR3 length: 14 amino acids. Germline values: CDR1 SGHKS, CDR2 YYEKEE (reference sequence). The V end was cut by 0 bases, the J end by 2 bases, with 8 bases between.

The chain recombines TRBV11-2 with TRBJ1-6; D possibly corresponds to TRBD1 (6 bases). Trimming took off 4 bases at V and 0 bases at J, with 13 bases between the two ends. Germline CDR1 reads SGHAT; CDR2 reads FQNNGV. The CDR3 covers 17 residues. The CDR3 sequence: CASSWGPTSSYNSPLHF. Here the CDR3 DNA reads TGTGCCAGCAGCTGGGGGCCGACCAGCTCCTATAATTCACCCCTCCACTTT.

This clonotype was counted ten times or more. This chain links TRBV2 with TRBJ2-2, with D perhaps TRBD1 or TRBD2 (6 bases each). The V end lost 2 bases, the J end lost 5 bases, and 15 bases lay between the germline ends. Germline V lookup: CDR1 SNHLY, CDR2 FYNNEI. The CDR3 is 16 amino acids. The DNA for the CDR3 is TGTGCCAGCAGTGAACAGGAGGGGGTATGGACCGGGGAGCTGTTTTTT. Protein: CASSEQEGVWTGELFF.

There are many counts of this clonotype. The CDR3 protein is CASRSGNYGYTF. Written as DNA, the CDR3 is TGTGCCAGCAGGTCAGGGAACTATGGCTACACCTTC. The chain combines TRBV6-6 with TRBJ1-2, with D perhaps matching TRBD1 (5 bases). Trimming pared 6 bases from V and 2 bases from J, leaving 7 bases between. CDR1 and CDR2 (germline): MNHNY, SVGAGI (reference sequence). The CDR3 loop spans 12 amino acids.

This clonotype was observed many times. The rearrangement joins TRBV11-2 to TRBJ1-5, with a tentative D call TRBD1 (5 bases). V was trimmed by 3 bases and J by 2 bases, leaving 14 bases between them. CDR1 and CDR2 (germline): SGHAT, FQNNGV. This CDR3 comprises 16 residues. CDR3 sequence reads: CASSLSGTGGNQPQHF. CDR3 in DNA: TGTGCCAGCAGCTTGTCCGGGACGGGAGGCAATCAGCCCCAGCATTTT. Together with reference TRBV11-2 and TRBJ1-5, the CDR3 gives the full variable domain: EAGVAQSPRYKIIEKRQSVAFWCNPISGHATLYWYQQILGQGPKLLIQFQNNGVVDDSQLPKDRFSAERLKGVDSTLKIQPAKLEDSAVYLCASSLSGTGGNQPQHFGDGTRLSIL.

This clonotype has at least ten counts. The chain joins TRBV2 to TRBJ2-5; D gene ambiguous. The germline gives CDR1 SNHLY, CDR2 FYNNEI. The CDR3 extends over 13 amino acids. V dropped 8 bases and J dropped 0 bases, with 10 bases sitting between them. The CDR3 loop is CASLRTNQETQYF. Written as DNA, the CDR3 is TGTGCCAGCCTCCGTACTAACCAAGAGACCCAGTACTTC.

The chain carries TRBV6-1 and TRBJ1-1; D ambiguous. Trimming pared 1 base from V and 9 bases from J, leaving 9 bases between. This CDR3 is 12 amino acids long. Germline values: CDR1 MNHNS, CDR2 SASEGT. Written as DNA, the CDR3 is TGTGCCAGCAGTGAAGTGGCAAAGAAAGCTTTCTTT. The encoded protein is CASSEVAKKAFF.

This clonotype occurred a few times. The rearrangement joins TRBV19 to TRBJ2-6; unclear D gene. V was cut by 5 bases and J by 2 bases, with 10 bases left in between. Looked up from germline, CDR1 is LNHDA and CDR2 is SQIVND (reference sequence). The CDR3 contains 15 residues. CDR3 sequence (DNA): TGTGCCAGTAGTTTGGACCAGCCTGGGGCCAACGTCCTGACTTTC. Protein sequence: CASSLDQPGANVLTF.

This clonotype was found many times. The chain is built from TRBV27 and TRBJ2-5; 9 nucleotides agree with TRBD2. Per germline, CDR1 MNHEY and CDR2 SMNVEV (reference sequence). J was trimmed by 5 bases and V by 8 bases; bases with no gene match: 9. The CDR3 is 14 residues long. DNA for the CDR3: TGTGCCAGCTCCGGCGGGAGGGGGACGGAGACCCAGTACTTC. Translation: CASSGGRGTETQYF.

V and J are TRBV19 and TRBJ1-6, with 8 nucleotides matching TRBD1. The V segment lost 6 bases and the J segment 9 bases; nucleotides outside the gene matches: 4. CDR3 size: 13 residues. Per germline, CDR1 LNHDA and CDR2 SQIVND (reference sequence). The CDR3 here is CASRTGVASPLHF. The DNA of the CDR3 is TGTGCCAGTAGGACAGGGGTAGCTTCACCCCTCCACTTT. Filled out from reference TRBV19 and TRBJ1-6, the complete variable domain reads DGGITQSPKYLFRKEGQNVTLSCEQNLNHDAMYWYRQDPGQGLRLIYYSQIVNDFQKGDIAEGYSVSREKKESFPLTVTSAQKNPTAFYLCASRTGVASPLHFGNGTRLTVT.

This clonotype was found many times. This sequence joins TRBV7-2 and TRBJ1-3; TRBD1 might be the D (5 bases). Trimming took 1 base from V and 8 from J, leaving 18 bases between them. Germline lookup yields CDR1 SGHTA and CDR2 FQGNSA. CDR3 length equals 16 residues. This CDR3 is CASSLVGGQGRYTIYF. In DNA, the CDR3 is TGTGCCAGCAGCTTAGTCGGGGGTCAGGGACGTTACACCATATATTTT.

The chain is built from TRBV12-3 or TRBV12-4 and TRBJ2-5; no reliable D call. V lost 3 bases, J lost 0 bases, and 5 bases lay in between. This CDR3 is 13 amino acids long. The CDR3 region has the DNA TGTGCCAGCAGTTTGAGGCACCAAGAGACCCAGTACTTC. Its protein is CASSLRHQETQYF.

This clonotype was recorded many times. The chain is built from TRBV6-1 and TRBJ1-1; D uncertain. This CDR3 spans 14 amino acids. The V end was cut by 4 bases, the J end by 0 bases, with 9 bases between. The germline CDR1 and CDR2 sequences are MNHNS and SASEGT. CDR3 in DNA: TGTGCCAGCAGTGTGGAGTTCTTGAACACTGAAGCTTTCTTT. It specifies CASSVEFLNTEAFF.